The sequence of this T cell receptor (beta chain) was determined in a study of blood T cells in healthy people across ages. A sample-barcoded 5' primer and a J-beta primer mix were used in a second PCR of roughly 7 to 11 cycles. TCRdb analysed the 5' RACE reads with MiXCR anew, one entry per CDR3 protein. The table shows 1.5 million to 2 million distinct CDR3 sequences, with around 50% occurring only once. Of note for this clonotype: One end of the junction does not line up with germline, which may come from a read error.

The sequencing input was blood. The receptor's source is a woman aged 40-49 years in good health.

The DNA for the CDR3 is TGTGCCAGCAGTGTATCGGAGGGGGGCGAGCAGTACTTC. This gives the protein CASSVSEGGEQYF. This chain uses TRBV27 with TRBJ2-4; D may be TRBD1 or TRBD2 (6 bases each). The J call may be in error: the DNA end matches TRBJ2-7 better. Germline loops: CDR1 MNHEY, CDR2 SMNVEV (reference sequence). The CDR3 runs to 13 residues.